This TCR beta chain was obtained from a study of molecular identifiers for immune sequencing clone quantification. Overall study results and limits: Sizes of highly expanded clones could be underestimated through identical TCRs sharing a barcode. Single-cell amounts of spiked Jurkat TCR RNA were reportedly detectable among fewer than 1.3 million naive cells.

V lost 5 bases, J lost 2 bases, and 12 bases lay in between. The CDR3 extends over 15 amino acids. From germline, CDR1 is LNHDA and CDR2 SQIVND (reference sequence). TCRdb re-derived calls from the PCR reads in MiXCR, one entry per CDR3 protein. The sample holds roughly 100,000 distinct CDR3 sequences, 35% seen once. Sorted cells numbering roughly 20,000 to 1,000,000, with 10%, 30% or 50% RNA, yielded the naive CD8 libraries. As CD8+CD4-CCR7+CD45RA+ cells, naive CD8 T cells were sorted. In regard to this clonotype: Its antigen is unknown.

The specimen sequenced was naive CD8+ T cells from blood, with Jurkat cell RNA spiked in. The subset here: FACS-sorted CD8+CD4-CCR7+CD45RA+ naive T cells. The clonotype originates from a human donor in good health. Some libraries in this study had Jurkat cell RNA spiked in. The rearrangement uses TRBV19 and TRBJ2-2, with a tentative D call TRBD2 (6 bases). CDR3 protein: CASSYWTTNTGELFF. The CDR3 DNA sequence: TGTGCCAGTAGTTACTGGACTACAAACACCGGGGAGCTGTTTTTT.